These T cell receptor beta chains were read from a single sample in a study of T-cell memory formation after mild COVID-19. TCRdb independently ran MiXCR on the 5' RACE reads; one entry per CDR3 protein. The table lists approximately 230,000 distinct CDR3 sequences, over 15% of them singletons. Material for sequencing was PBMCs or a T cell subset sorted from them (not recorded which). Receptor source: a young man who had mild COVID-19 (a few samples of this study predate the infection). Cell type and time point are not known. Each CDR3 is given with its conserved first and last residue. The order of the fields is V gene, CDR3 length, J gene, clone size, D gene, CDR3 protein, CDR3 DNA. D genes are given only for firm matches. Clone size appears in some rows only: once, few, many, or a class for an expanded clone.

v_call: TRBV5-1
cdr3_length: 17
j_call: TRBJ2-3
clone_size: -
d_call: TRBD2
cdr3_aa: CASSSRPPGGASDTQYF
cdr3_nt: TGCGCCAGCAGCTCGAGGCCTCCGGGGGGGGCATCAGATACGCAGTATTTT

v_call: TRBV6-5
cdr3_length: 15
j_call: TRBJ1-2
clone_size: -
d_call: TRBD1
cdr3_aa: CASSYLDRGALGYTF
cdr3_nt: TGTGCCAGCAGTTATCTGGACAGGGGGGCGTTGGGCTACACCTTC

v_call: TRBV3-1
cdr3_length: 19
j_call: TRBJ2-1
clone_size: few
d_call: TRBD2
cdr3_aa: CASSPSVTRTSGLYNEQFF
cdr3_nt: TGTGCCAGCAGCCCCTCGGTGACTAGGACTAGCGGGCTCTACAATGAGCAGTTCTTC

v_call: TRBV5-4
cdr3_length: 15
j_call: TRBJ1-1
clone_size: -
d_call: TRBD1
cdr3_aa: CASSTRDRGGTEAFF
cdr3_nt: TGTGCCAGCAGCACCCGGGACAGGGGTGGCACTGAAGCTTTCTTT

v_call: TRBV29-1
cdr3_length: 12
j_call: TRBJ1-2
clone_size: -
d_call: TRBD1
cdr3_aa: CSVEDRDYGYTF
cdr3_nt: TGCAGCGTTGAGGACAGGGACTATGGCTACACCTTC

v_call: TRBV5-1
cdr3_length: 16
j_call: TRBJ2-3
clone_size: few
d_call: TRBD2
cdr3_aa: CASSLTGTSGTDTQYF
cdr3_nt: TGCGCCAGCAGCTTAACCGGGACTAGCGGCACAGATACGCAGTATTTT

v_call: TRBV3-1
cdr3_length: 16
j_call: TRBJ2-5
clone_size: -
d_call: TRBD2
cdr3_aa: CASSRLAGGPVETQYF
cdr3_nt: TGTGCCAGCAGCCGGCTAGCGGGGGGGCCGGTAGAGACCCAGTACTTC

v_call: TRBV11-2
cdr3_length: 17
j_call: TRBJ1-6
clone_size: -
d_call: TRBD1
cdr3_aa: CASSPLTGNNYNSPLHF
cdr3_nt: TGTGCCAGCAGCCCCCTGACAGGGAATAACTATAATTCACCCCTCCACTTT

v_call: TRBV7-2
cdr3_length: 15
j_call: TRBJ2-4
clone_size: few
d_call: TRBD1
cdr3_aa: CASSYVDRVKNIQYF
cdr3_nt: TGTGCCAGCAGCTATGTGGACAGGGTCAAAAACATTCAGTACTTC

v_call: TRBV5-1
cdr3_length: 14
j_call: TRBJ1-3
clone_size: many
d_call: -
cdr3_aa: CASSFGTAGNTIYF
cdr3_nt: TGCGCCAGCAGCTTCGGAACAGCCGGAAACACCATATATTTT

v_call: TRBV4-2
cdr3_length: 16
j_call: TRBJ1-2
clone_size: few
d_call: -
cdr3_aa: CASSFSRTRDGYGYTF
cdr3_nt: TGTGCCAGCAGCTTTTCGCGGACCCGGGACGGCTATGGCTACACCTTC

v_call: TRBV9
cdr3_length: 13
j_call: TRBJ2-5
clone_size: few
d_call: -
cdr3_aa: CASSALDQETQYF
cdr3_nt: TGTGCCAGCAGCGCCCTGGACCAAGAGACCCAGTACTTC

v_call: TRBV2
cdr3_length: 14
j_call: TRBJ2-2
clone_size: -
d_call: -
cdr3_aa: CASRGRPGTGELFF
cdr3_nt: TGTGCCAGCAGGGGAAGACCAGGCACCGGGGAGCTGTTTTTT

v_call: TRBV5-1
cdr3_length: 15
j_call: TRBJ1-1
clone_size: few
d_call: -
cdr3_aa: CASSSNRETNTEAFF
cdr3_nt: TGCGCCAGCAGTTCGAACAGGGAGACGAACACTGAAGCTTTCTTT

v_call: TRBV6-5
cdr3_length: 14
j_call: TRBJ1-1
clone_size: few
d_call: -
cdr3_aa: CASSYPDRRTEAFF
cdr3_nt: TGTGCCAGCAGTTACCCGGATCGGCGGACTGAAGCTTTCTTT

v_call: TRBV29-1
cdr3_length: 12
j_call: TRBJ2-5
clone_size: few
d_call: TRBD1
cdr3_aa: CSVDRGQETQYF
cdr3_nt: TGCAGCGTGGACAGGGGCCAAGAGACCCAGTACTTC

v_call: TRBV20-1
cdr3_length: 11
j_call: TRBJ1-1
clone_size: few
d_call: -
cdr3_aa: CSAGENTEAFF
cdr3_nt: TGCAGTGCAGGCGAGAACACTGAAGCTTTCTTT

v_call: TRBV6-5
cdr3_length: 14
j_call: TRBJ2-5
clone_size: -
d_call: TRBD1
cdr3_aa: CASQRGQGHETQYF
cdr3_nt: TGTGCCAGTCAACGGGGACAGGGCCATGAGACCCAGTACTTC

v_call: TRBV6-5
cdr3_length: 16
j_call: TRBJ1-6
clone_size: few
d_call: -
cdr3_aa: CASSLWGGLYNSPLHF
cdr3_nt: TGTGCCAGCAGCTTGTGGGGGGGTCTGTATAATTCACCCCTCCACTTT

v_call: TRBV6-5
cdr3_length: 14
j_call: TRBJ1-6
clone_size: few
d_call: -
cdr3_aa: CASSSRAYNSPLHF
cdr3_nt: TGTGCCAGCAGTTCCCGAGCGTATAATTCACCCCTCCACTTT

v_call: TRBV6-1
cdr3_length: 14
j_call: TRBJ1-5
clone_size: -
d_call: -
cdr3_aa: CASSQSGADQPQHF
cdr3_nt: TGTGCCAGCAGCCAATCGGGGGCCGATCAGCCCCAGCATTTT

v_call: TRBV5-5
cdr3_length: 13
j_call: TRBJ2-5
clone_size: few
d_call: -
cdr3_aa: CASSFYPQETQYF
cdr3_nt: TGTGCCAGCAGCTTCTACCCGCAAGAGACCCAGTACTTC

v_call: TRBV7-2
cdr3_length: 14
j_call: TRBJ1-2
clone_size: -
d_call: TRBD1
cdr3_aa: CASSDRGRGYGYTF
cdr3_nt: TGTGCCAGCAGCGATAGGGGGCGCGGCTATGGCTACACCTTC

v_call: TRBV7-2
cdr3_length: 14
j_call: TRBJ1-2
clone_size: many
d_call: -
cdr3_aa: CASSLRGPSRGYTF
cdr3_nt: TGTGCCAGCAGCCTCAGGGGACCATCCCGAGGCTACACCTTC

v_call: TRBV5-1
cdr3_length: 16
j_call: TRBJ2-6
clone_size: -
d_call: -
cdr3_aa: CASSRPEGTGANVLTF
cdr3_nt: TGCGCCAGCAGTCGACCCGAGGGAACTGGGGCCAACGTCCTGACTTTC

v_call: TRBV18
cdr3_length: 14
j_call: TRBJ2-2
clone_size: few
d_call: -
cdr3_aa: CASSRSTNTGELFF
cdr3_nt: TGTGCCAGCTCACGCTCAACTAACACCGGGGAGCTGTTTTTT

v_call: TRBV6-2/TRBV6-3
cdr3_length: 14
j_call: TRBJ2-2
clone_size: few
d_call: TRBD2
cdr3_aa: CASRLGGSTGELFF
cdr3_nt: TGTGCCAGCAGGCTCGGGGGGTCTACCGGGGAGCTGTTTTTT

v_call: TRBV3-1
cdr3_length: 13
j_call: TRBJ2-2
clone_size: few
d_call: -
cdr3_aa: CASSRPGTGELFF
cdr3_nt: TGTGCCAGCAGCCGACCAGGGACGGGGGAGCTGTTTTTT

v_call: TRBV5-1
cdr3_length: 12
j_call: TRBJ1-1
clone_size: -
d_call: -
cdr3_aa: CASSVAGPEAFF
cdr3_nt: TGCGCCAGCAGCGTTGCGGGTCCTGAAGCTTTCTTT

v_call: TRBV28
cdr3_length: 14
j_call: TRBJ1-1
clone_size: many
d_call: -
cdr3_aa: CASSPGGGNTEAFF
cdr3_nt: TGTGCCAGCAGTCCCGGGGGGGGGAACACTGAAGCTTTCTTT

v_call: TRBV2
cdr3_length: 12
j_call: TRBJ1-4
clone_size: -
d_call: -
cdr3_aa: CAGEDGNEKLFF
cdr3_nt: TGTGCCGGAGAGGACGGGAATGAAAAACTGTTTTTT

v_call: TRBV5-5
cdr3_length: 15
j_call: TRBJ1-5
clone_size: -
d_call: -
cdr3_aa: CASSLQAGGNQPQHF
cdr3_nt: TGTGCCAGCAGCTTGCAAGCGGGGGGCAATCAGCCCCAGCATTTT

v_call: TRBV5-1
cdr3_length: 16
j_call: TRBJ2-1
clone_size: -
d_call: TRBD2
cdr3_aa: CASSYTAGVTYNEQFF
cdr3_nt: TGCGCCAGCAGCTACACAGCGGGGGTTACCTACAATGAGCAGTTCTTC

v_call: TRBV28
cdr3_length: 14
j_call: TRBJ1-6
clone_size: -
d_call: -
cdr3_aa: CASSLTGAISPLHF
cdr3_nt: TGTGCCAGCAGTTTAACCGGGGCGATTTCACCCCTCCACTTT

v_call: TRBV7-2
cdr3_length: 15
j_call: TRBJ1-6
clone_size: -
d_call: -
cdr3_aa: CASSGASPYNSPLHF
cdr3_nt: TGTGCCAGCAGCGGGGCCTCGCCTTATAATTCACCCCTCCACTTT

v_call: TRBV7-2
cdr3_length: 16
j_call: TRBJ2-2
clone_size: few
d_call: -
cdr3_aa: CASSKVGLRSTGELFF
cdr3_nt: TGTGCCAGCAGCAAGGTGGGACTTAGGTCCACCGGGGAGCTGTTTTTT

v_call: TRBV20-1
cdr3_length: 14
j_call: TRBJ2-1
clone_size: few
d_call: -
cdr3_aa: CSAHNPRQNNEQFF
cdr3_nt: TGCAGTGCCCATAACCCGAGGCAGAACAATGAGCAGTTCTTC

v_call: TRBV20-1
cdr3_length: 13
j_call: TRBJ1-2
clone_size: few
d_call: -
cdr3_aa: CSAGPQANYGYTF
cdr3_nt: TGCAGTGCTGGACCGCAAGCTAACTATGGCTACACCTTC

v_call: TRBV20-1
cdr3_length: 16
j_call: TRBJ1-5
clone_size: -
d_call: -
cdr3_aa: CSTTDMGGNSNQPQHF
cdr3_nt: TGCAGTACCACAGACATGGGAGGGAATAGCAATCAGCCCCAGCATTTT

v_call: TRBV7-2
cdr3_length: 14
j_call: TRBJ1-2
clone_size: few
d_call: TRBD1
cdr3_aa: CASSPYRGPYGYTF
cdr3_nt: TGTGCCAGCAGCCCGTACAGGGGGCCCTATGGCTACACCTTC

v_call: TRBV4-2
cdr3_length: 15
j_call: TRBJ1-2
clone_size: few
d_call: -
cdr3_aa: CASSQDRSFNYGYTF
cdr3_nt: TGTGCCAGCAGCCAAGATCGCAGCTTTAACTATGGCTACACCTTC

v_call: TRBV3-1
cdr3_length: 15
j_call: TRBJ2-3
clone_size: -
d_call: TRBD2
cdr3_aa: CASSQASGGADTQYF
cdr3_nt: TGTGCCAGCAGCCAAGCTAGCGGGGGGGCAGATACGCAGTATTTT

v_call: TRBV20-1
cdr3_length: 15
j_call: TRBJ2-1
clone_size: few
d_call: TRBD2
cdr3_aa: CSAPFPGGSYNEQFF
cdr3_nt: TGCAGTGCTCCTTTCCCGGGAGGGTCCTACAATGAGCAGTTCTTC

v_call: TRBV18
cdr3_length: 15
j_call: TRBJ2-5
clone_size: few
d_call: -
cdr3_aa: CASSPESGGQGTQYF
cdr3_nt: TGTGCCAGCTCCCCGGAATCGGGGGGCCAGGGGACCCAGTACTTC

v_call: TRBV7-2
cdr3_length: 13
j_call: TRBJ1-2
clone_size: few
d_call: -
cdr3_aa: CASSPSRGGGYTF
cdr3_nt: TGTGCCAGCAGCCCTTCTCGGGGGGGTGGCTACACCTTC

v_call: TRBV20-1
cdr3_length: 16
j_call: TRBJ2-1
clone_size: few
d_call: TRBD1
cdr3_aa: CSASSPRDRESSEQFF
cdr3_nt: TGCAGTGCTAGCTCCCCGAGGGACAGGGAGTCTAGTGAGCAGTTCTTC

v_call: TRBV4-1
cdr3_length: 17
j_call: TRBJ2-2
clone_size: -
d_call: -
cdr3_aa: CASSQDGGADITGELFF
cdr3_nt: TGCGCCAGCAGCCAAGATGGGGGGGCCGATATCACCGGGGAGCTGTTTTTT

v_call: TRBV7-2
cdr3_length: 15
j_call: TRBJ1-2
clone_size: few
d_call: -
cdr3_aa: CASSLDAGFGYGYTF
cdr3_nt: TGTGCCAGCAGCTTAGATGCGGGATTCGGCTATGGCTACACCTTC

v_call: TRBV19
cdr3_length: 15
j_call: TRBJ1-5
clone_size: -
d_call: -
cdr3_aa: CASSIYSGPDQPQHF
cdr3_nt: TGTGCCAGTAGTATCTACTCAGGGCCGGATCAGCCCCAGCATTTT